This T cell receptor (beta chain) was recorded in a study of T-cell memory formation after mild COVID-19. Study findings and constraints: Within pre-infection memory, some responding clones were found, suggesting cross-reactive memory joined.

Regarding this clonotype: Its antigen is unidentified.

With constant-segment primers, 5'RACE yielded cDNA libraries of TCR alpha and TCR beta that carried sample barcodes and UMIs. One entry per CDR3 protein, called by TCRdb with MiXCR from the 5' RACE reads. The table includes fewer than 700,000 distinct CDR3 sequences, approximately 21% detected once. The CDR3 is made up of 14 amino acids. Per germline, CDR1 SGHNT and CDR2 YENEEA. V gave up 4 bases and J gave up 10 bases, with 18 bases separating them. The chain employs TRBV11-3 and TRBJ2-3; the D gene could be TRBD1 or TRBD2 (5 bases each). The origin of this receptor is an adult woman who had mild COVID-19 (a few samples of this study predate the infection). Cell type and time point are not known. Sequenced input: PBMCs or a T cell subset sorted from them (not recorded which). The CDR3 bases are TGTGCCAGCAGCTCCCTAGCCGCACAGGAAGCGCAGTATTTT. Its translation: CASSSLAAQEAQYF.